This T cell receptor (beta chain) was retrieved from a study of coeliac disease. At the level of the study: Disease groups: newly diagnosed active, refractory type I, gluten-free-diet controlled.

Trimming cost V 5 bases and J 8 bases; bases outside gene matches: 6. Germline CDR1 and CDR2: SGHVS and FQNEAQ. The CDR3 is 13 residues long. Regarding this clone: Its specificity is unknown.

Repertoires were generated with immunoSEQ multiplex PCR, while TCRdb's copy carries only in-frame clones and drops some. The repertoire includes some 4,000 clones, about three quarters of them detected once, and approximately 10% sits in the top ten. Study findings and constraints: TRB repertoires were largely private, with most amino acid sequences found in only one sample. Lower clonality than controls marked TRB and TRG repertoires from active celiac intraepithelial and lamina propria samples.

Sequenced: intraepithelial lymphocytes from the gut. The TCR comes from a woman aged 18-29 years with active celiac disease. The chain combines TRBV7-8 with TRBJ2-1; 7 bases map to TRBD1. As DNA, the CDR3 is TGTGCCAGCAGCATATCAGGGGGAGATGAGCAGTTCTTC. Translated, it gives CASSISGGDEQFF. Full variable domain (remainder filled in from reference TRBV7-8 and TRBJ2-1): GAGVSQSPRYKVAKRGQDVALRCDPISGHVSLFWYQQALGQGPEFLTYFQNEAQLDKSGLPSDRFFAERPEGSVSTLKIQRTQQEDSAVYLCASSISGGDEQFFGPGTRLTVL.